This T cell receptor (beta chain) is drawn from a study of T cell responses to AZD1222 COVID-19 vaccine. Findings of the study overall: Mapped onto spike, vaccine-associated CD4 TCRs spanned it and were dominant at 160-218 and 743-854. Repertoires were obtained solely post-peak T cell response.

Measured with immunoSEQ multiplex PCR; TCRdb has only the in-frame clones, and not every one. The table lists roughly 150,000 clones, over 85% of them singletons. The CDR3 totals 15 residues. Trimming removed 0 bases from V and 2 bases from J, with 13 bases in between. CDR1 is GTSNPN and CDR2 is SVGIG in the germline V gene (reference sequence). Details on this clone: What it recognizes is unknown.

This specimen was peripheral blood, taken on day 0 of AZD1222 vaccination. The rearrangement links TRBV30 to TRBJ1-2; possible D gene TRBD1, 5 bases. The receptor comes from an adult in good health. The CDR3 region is CAWSVLGAGNYGYTF. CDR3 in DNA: TGTGCCTGGAGTGTACTAGGGGCAGGGAACTATGGCTACACCTTC.